This T cell receptor beta chain comes out of a study of blood T cell repertoires in COVID-19. As for the study in general: Donors in the United States, Italy and Spain gave samples during acute or convalescent COVID-19.

Repertoires were generated with immunoSEQ multiplex PCR, while TCRdb's copy carries only in-frame clones and drops some. Among about 56,000 clones listed, around four fifths were seen once. The sample comprised peripheral blood. This TCR derives from a woman older than 75 with acute or convalescent COVID-19.

CDR3 DNA sequence: TGTGCCACCAGCAGAGGGGGGGTACAAGAAAAACTGTTTTTT. It is translated as CATSRGGVQEKLFF. The gene calls are TRBV15 and TRBJ1-4; a possible D gene is TRBD1 (5 bases). Trimming stripped 1 base from V and 8 bases from J, with 11 bases between. This CDR3 comprises 14 residues. The germline gives CDR1 LNHNV, CDR2 YYDKDF (reference sequence).